This T cell receptor beta chain was captured by sequencing in a study of blood T cell repertoires in COVID-19. Across the whole study: PBMCs, B-cell-depleted T cells, or T cells provided the cDNA or gDNA that made up the material.

Profiling relied on immunoSEQ multiplex PCR, and the TCRdb table lists in-frame clones only, not all of them. The table lists hundreds of thousands of clones, 75% to 90% of them singletons, with approximately 9.5% in the top ten. The junction had 14 bases not matched to a gene; V was cut back by 6 bases and J by 8 bases. The CDR3 contains 16 residues. Germline lookup yields CDR1 KGHSH and CDR2 LQKENI. Participants spanned ages about 18 to 90 years and resided in roughly 22 US areas. Categorization into cohorts depended on clinical history that participants reported. The sequence was collected from a man aged 35 to 55 who had recovered from COVID-19. Source material: PBMCs or T cells enriched from blood (not recorded which). V is TRBV18 and J is TRBJ1-4; TRBD1 matches at 8 bases. DNA of the CDR3: TGTGCCAGCTCTCTCGTCCTTGCAGGGGGCGGCGAAAAACTGTTTTTT. Residues: CASSLVLAGGGEKLFF. Based on the CDR3 plus reference TRBV18 and TRBJ1-4, the full variable domain is NAGVMQNPRHLVRRRGQEARLRCSPMKGHSHVYWYRQLPEEGLKFMVYLQKENIIDESGMPKERFSAEFPKEGPSILRIQQVVRGDSAAYFCASSLVLAGGGEKLFFGSGTQLSVL.